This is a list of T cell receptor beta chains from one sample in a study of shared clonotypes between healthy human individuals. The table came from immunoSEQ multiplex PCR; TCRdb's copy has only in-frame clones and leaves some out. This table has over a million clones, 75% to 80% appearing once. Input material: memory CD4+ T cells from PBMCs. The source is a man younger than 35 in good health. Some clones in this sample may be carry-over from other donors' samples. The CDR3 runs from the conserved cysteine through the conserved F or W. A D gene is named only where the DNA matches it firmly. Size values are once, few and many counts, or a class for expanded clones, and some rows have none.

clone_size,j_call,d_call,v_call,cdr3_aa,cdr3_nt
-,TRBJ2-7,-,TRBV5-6,CASTLGAGLEVLYF,TGTGCCAGCACCCTGGGGGCCGGGCTTGAGGTTCTGTACTTC
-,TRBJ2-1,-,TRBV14,CASSRMGQQNADEQFF,TGTGCCAGCAGCCGAATGGGACAACAAAATGCGGATGAGCAGTTCTTC
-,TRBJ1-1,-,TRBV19,CASKSALGGAFF,TGTGCCAGTAAATCGGCCCTTGGGGGAGCTTTCTTT
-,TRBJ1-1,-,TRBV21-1,CASNLLGRGMMGEAFF,TGTGCCAGCAATCTACTGGGCAGAGGGATGATGGGTGAAGCTTTCTTT
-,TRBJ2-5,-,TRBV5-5,CASTDRGFETQYF,TGTGCCAGCACCGACCGGGGGTTTGAGACCCAGTACTTC
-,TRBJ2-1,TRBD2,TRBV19,CASSVTGTSGYNEQFF,TGTGCCAGTAGTGTCACCGGGACTAGCGGTTACAATGAGCAGTTCTTC
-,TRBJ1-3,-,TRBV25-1,CASSESGSSGNTIYF,TGTGCCAGCAGTGAATCTGGGTCCTCTGGAAACACCATATATTTT
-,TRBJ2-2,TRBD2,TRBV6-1,CASSDGTSGSPGELFF,TGTGCCAGCAGTGATGGCACTAGCGGGAGCCCCGGGGAGCTGTTTTTT
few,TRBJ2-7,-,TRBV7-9,CASSQGGGRSYEQYF,TGTGCCAGCAGCCAGGGGGGAGGTAGGTCCTACGAGCAGTACTTC
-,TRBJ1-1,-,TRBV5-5,CASITTYQGTEAFF,TGTGCCAGCATCACTACTTATCAGGGAACTGAAGCTTTCTTT
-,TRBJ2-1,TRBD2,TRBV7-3,CASSLTSGSINEQFF,TGTGCCAGCAGCTTAACGAGCGGGAGTATCAATGAGCAGTTCTTC
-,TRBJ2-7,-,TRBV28,CATGRDLIF,TGTGCCACCGGAAGGGACCTTATATTC
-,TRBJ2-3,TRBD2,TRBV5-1,CASSAAGRTDTQYF,TGCGCCAGCAGCGCAGCGGGACGCACAGATACGCAGTATTTT
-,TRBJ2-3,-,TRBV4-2,CASSQDGRTGVLTDTQYF,TGTGCCAGCAGCCAAGATGGTCGAACGGGAGTCCTCACAGATACGCAGTATTTT
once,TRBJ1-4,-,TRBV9,CASSTSGGRGEKLFF,TGTGCCAGCAGCACGTCCGGGGGGAGAGGTGAAAAACTGTTTTTT
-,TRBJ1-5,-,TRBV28,CASSSDGGSNQPQHF,TGTGCCAGCTCCTCGGACGGTGGGAGCAATCAGCCCCAGCATTTT
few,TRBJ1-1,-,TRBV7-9,CASWGGGSEAFF,TGTGCCAGCTGGGGAGGCGGTAGCGAAGCTTTCTTT
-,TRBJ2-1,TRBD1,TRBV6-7,CARRDRGCDNEQFF,TGTGCCAGGAGAGACAGGGGATGCGACAATGAGCAGTTCTTC
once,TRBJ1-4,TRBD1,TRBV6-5,CASSYRDRRNEKLFF,TGTGCCAGCAGTTACCGGGACAGGAGAAATGAAAAACTGTTTTTT
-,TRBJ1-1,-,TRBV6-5,CASSSALNTEAFF,TGTGCCAGCAGCTCGGCGCTAAACACTGAAGCTTTCTTT
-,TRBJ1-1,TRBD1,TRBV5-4,CASSLRDRNTEAFF,TGTGCCAGCAGCCTCCGGGACAGGAACACTGAAGCTTTCTTT
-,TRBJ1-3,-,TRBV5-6,CASSGPGSRGNTIYF,TGTGCCAGCAGCGGACCAGGGTCAAGAGGAAACACCATATATTTT
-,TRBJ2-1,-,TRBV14,CASSQDLGYEQFF,TGTGCCAGCAGCCAAGATCTAGGGTATGAGCAGTTCTTC
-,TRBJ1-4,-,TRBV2,CASSEVSGPGKLFF,TGTGCCAGCAGTGAGGTTTCAGGGCCGGGAAAACTGTTTTTT
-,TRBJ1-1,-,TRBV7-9,CASSYERNTEAFF,TGTGCCAGCAGCTATGAGAGGAACACTGAAGCTTTCTTT
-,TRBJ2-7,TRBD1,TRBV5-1,CASSLAPPGQGTDEQYF,TGCGCCAGCAGCTTGGCCCCTCCGGGACAGGGGACCGACGAGCAGTACTTC
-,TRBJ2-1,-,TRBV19,CASSSGAPGATWQFF,TGTGCCAGTAGTTCGGGGGCCCCCGGGGCGACTTGGCAGTTCTTC
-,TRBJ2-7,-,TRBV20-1,CSARQIEQYF,TGCAGTGCCCGACAGATTGAGCAGTACTTC
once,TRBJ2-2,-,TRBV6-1,CASSEGQVTGELFF,TGTGCCAGCAGTGAAGGGCAGGTGACCGGGGAGCTGTTTTTT
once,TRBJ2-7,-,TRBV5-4,CASSLAPAGEQYF,TGTGCCAGCAGCTTGGCGCCAGCGGGTGAGCAGTACTTC
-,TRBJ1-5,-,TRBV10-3,CAISEAARISNQPQHF,TGTGCCATCAGTGAAGCAGCAAGGATTTCTAATCAGCCCCAGCATTTT
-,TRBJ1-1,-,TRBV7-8,CASSRGGRNTEAFF,TGTGCCAGCAGCCGCGGGGGGAGGAACACTGAAGCTTTCTTT
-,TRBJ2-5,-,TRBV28,CASSLPGPSGETQYF,TGTGCCAGCAGTCTACCGGGACCCTCGGGAGAGACCCAGTACTTC
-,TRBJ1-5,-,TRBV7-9,CASSLQQNQPQHF,TGTGCCAGCAGCTTACAGCAAAATCAGCCCCAGCATTTT
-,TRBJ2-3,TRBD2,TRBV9,CASSVDTSGRSNPDTDTQYF,TGTGCCAGCAGCGTAGATACTAGCGGGAGGTCTAACCCAGACACAGATACGCAGTATTTT
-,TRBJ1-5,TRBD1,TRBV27,CASSLRGQLSNQPQHF,TGTGCCAGCAGCCTCAGGGGGCAACTTAGCAATCAGCCCCAGCATTTT
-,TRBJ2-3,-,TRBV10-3,CATQGSDTQYF,TGTGCCACCCAGGGGTCAGATACGCAGTATTTT
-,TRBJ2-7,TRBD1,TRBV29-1,CSFTGGDGYYEQYF,TGCAGCTTTACAGGGGGCGACGGGTACTACGAGCAGTACTTC
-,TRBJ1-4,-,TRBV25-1,CASSDSLEKLFF,TGTGCCAGCAGTGATTCTCTTGAAAAACTGTTTTTT
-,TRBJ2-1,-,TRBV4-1,CASSQDPTYNEQFF,TGCGCCAGCAGCCAAGATCCGACCTACAATGAGCAGTTCTTC
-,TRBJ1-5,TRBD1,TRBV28,CASRGQGPNAGQPQHF,TGTGCCAGCCGCGGACAGGGGCCTAACGCGGGGCAGCCCCAGCATTTT
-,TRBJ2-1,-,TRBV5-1,CASSLAGRKQFF,TGCGCCAGCAGCCTCGCGGGGCGGAAGCAGTTCTTC
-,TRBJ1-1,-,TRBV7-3,CASSTGTEAFF,TGTGCCAGCAGCACCGGGACAGAAGCTTTCTTT
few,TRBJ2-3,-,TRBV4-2,CASSQDGGRTDTQYF,TGTGCCAGCAGCCAAGATGGGGGGCGCACAGATACGCAGTATTTT
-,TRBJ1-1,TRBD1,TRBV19,CASSAHRGRSTEAFF,TGTGCCAGTAGTGCGCACAGGGGAAGAAGCACTGAAGCTTTCTTT
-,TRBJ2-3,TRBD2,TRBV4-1,CASSQGRLAASTDTQYF,TGCGCCAGCAGCCAAGGTCGGCTAGCGGCTAGCACAGATACGCAGTATTTT
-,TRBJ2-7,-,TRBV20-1,CSAAGFGNQYF,TGCAGTGCTGCAGGTTTTGGTAACCAGTACTTC
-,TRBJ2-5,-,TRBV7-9,CATPSLGVGETQYF,TGTGCCACCCCAAGCCTCGGGGTGGGGGAGACCCAGTACTTC